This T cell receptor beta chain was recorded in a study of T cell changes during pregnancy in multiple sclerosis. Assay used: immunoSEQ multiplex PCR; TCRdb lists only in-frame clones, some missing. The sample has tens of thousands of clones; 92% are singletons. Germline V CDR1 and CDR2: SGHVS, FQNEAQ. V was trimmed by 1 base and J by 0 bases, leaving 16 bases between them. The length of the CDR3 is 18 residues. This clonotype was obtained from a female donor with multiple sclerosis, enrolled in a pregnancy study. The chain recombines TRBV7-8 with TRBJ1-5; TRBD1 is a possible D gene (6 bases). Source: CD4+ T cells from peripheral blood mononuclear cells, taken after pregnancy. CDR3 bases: TGTGCCAGCAGCTTAGGTCGGAGGACAGCTTATAGCAATCAGCCCCAGCATTTT. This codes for CASSLGRRTAYSNQPQHF.